This entry lists 23 T cell receptor beta chains sequenced from one sample in a study of blood T cell repertoires in COVID-19. TCRdb's copy holds only in-frame clones and misses some; the assay was immunoSEQ multiplex PCR. The sample lists roughly 44,000 clones, around 90% occurring once. The source material was peripheral blood. The origin of the receptors is a man aged 80 or over with acute or convalescent COVID-19.

CDR3 DNA sequence: TGTGCCAGCAGTGGCACCTATGGCTACACCTTC. Residues: CASSGTYGYTF. V usage is TRBV28 and J usage is TRBJ1-2; D remains unclear. The CDR3 covers 11 residues. V lost 5 bases and J lost 4, with 5 bases in between. Germline assignment: CDR1 MDHEN and CDR2 SYDVKM.

This rearrangement joins TRBV4-1 to TRBJ2-2, with 8 bases matching TRBD1. The CDR3 length is 16 residues. The V and J ends lost 4 bases and 1 base, in that order; junction bases with no gene match: 5. Germline V gene data show CDR1 as MGHRA and CDR2 as YSYEKL. CDR3 residues: CASSLRTGRNTGELFF. The CDR3 DNA follows: TGCGCCAGCAGCCTAAGGACAGGGAGGAACACCGGGGAGCTGTTTTTT.

The chain couples TRBV5-1 to TRBJ1-5, with 10 bases aligning to TRBD1. This CDR3 spans 15 amino acids. The germline gives CDR1 SGHRS, CDR2 YFSETQ. Germline trimming cut 1 base from V and 6 bases from J; bases unmatched to any gene: 4. For the CDR3, the DNA is TGCGCCAGCAGCTTGCTGGGACAGGGGAGTCAGCCCCAGCATTTT. Translating gives CASSLLGQGSQPQHF.

V is TRBV7-9 and J is TRBJ1-3; D gene unclear. CDR3 length: 15 amino acids. Trimming pared 5 bases from V and 0 bases from J, leaving 11 bases between. Germline values: CDR1 SEHNR, CDR2 FQNEAQ (reference sequence). The CDR3 region has the DNA TGTGCCAGCAGCGCCGATTGGAGCTCTGGAAACACCATATATTTT. Translated, it gives CASSADWSSGNTIYF.

The sample holds one count of this clone. V and J are TRBV28 and TRBJ1-6; D is ambiguous. The length of the CDR3 is 18 residues. Germline loops: CDR1 MDHEN, CDR2 SYDVKM. Trimming shortened V by 2 bases and J by 0 bases, and 14 bases separated the two germline ends. CDR3 sequence (DNA): TGTGCCAGCAGTTTAAGCTCCCCGTGGAGCTCCTATAATTCACCCCTCCACTTT. It translates to CASSLSSPWSSYNSPLHF.

The chain recombines TRBV6-4 with TRBJ2-5; 9 bases are shared with TRBD1. The CDR3 is 16 amino acids. J gave up 0 bases and V 8 bases, and 10 bases lay outside the gene matches. The germline V gene has CDR1 MRHNA and CDR2 SNTAGT. As DNA, the CDR3 is TGTGCCAGCTGCCCGAGGACAGGGGTTCACCAAGAGACCCAGTACTTC. Translation: CASCPRTGVHQETQYF.

The V call is TRBV29-1, the J call TRBJ1-5; D unclear. The CDR3 runs to 13 residues. V lost 5 bases and J 1 base, leaving 9 bases between the germline ends. CDR1 and CDR2 from the germline V gene are SQVTM and ANQGSEA. The CDR3 nucleotides are TGCAGCGTTAGCGAATTAAGCAATCAGCCCCAGCATTTT. Translated, it gives CSVSELSNQPQHF.

This sequence joins TRBV6-4 and TRBJ2-3; a possible D gene is TRBD2 (6 bases). The CDR3 length is 13 residues. Germline loops: CDR1 MRHNA, CDR2 SNTAGT. The germline V and J ends were trimmed by 4 bases and 1 base, with 6 bases remaining between them. The CDR3 protein is CASSASGTDTQYF. The DNA for the CDR3 is TGTGCCAGCAGTGCTAGCGGCACAGATACGCAGTATTTT.

The chain uses TRBV5-1 and TRBJ1-5; D is uncertain. Deletions cut 0 bases from V and 4 bases from J, with 8 bases between. CDR1 and CDR2 (germline): SGHRS, YFSETQ. The CDR3 loop spans 14 amino acids. The CDR3: CASSLVSQNQPQHF. The CDR3 DNA is TGCGCCAGCAGCTTGGTGTCCCAGAATCAGCCCCAGCATTTT.

The chain uses TRBV6-5 and TRBJ2-7, with 7 nucleotides matching TRBD2. The ends lost 6 bases at V and 2 bases at J; junction bases unmatched: 1. The CDR3 consists of 12 residues. CDR1 is MNHEY, CDR2 SVGAGI, per germline. The CDR3 DNA reads TGTGCCAGCAGGGCGGGAGCCTACGAGCAGTACTTC. This gives the protein CASRAGAYEQYF.

In its sample, this clone was seen once. This chain connects TRBV5-6 to TRBJ2-5; TRBD2 matches 7 bases. The germline V gene has CDR1 SGHDT and CDR2 YYEEEE. The CDR3 length is 14 residues. V dropped 4 bases and J dropped 1; count of bases not matched to a gene: 4. CDR3 protein: CASSGGTTQETQYF. The DNA for the CDR3 is TGTGCCAGCAGCGGGGGGACTACCCAAGAGACCCAGTACTTC.

The gene calls are TRBV29-1 and TRBJ2-1; TRBD1 agrees at 8 bases. CDR3 length equals 12 residues. CDR1 and CDR2 from the germline V gene are SQVTM and ANQGSEA. With V trimmed by 4 bases and J by 6 bases, 2 bases remained unmatched. The DNA of the CDR3 is TGCAGCGTTGTAACAGGGGGCAATGAGCAGTTCTTC. Translating gives CSVVTGGNEQFF.

This chain joins TRBV29-1 and TRBJ1-1; 7 nucleotides line up with TRBD1. Germline CDR1 SQVTM, CDR2 ANQGSEA. The CDR3 runs 12 residues. The V segment lost 7 bases and the J segment 4 bases; nucleotides outside the gene matches: 6. The CDR3 here is CSGLTGVTEAFF. CDR3 in DNA: TGCAGCGGCCTTACAGGGGTCACTGAAGCTTTCTTT.

The chain joins TRBV5-1 to TRBJ2-2, with 12 bases fitting TRBD2. After removal of 5 bases from V and 5 bases from J, the junction contained 4 bases not matched to a gene. The CDR3 extends over 15 amino acids. Per germline, CDR1 SGHRS and CDR2 YFSETQ. The CDR3 is CASSRTSGVTGELFF. CDR3 sequence (DNA): TGCGCCAGCAGTCGGACTAGCGGGGTTACCGGGGAGCTGTTTTTT. The whole variable domain, filled in from reference TRBV5-1 and TRBJ2-2, reads KAGVTQTPRYLIKTRGQQVTLSCSPISGHRSVSWYQQTPGQGLQFLFEYFSETQRNKGNFPGRFSGRQFSNSRSEMNVSTLELGDSALYLCASSRTSGVTGELFFGEGSRLTVL.

The count of this clone is one. This chain joins TRBV7-2 and TRBJ2-5, with 7 bases that match TRBD2. Germline CDR1 is SGHTA and CDR2 is FQGNSA. This CDR3 region has 14 residues. V was clipped by 2 bases and J by 5 bases; unmatched bases: 5. The CDR3 nucleotides are TGTGCCAGCAGCTTATGGACTAGTCGGGAGACCCAGTACTTC. It is translated as CASSLWTSRETQYF.

A single count supports this clone. V is TRBV5-1 and J is TRBJ2-3, with D perhaps matching TRBD2 (6 bases). V lost 6 bases to trimming and J lost 5 bases, with 16 bases between them. This CDR3 is built from 14 residues. Germline loops: CDR1 SGHRS, CDR2 YFSETQ. This CDR3 is CASKLAGLGDTQYF. In DNA, the CDR3 is TGCGCCAGCAAGTTGGCGGGGCTGGGAGATACGCAGTATTTT.

The chain couples TRBV6-4 to TRBJ2-1; possible D gene TRBD1, 6 bases. Germline V gives CDR1 MRHNA, CDR2 SNTAGT. This CDR3 spans 15 amino acids. Trimming pared 2 bases from V and 1 base from J, leaving 9 bases between. The CDR3 is CASSDTDSSYNEQFF. The DNA for the CDR3 is TGTGCCAGCAGTGACACGGACAGTTCCTACAATGAGCAGTTCTTC.

The chain has TRBV25-1 and TRBJ2-5; D uncertain. Per germline, CDR1 MGHDK and CDR2 SYGVNS. The CDR3 length is 14 residues. V was pared by 0 bases and J by 4 bases, with 9 bases between. CDR3 amino acids: CASSEYHFSETQYF. The CDR3 DNA follows: TGTGCCAGCAGTGAATATCACTTTTCAGAGACCCAGTACTTC. The full variable domain, in which reference TRBV25-1 and TRBJ2-5 provide the parts outside the CDR3, is EADIYQTPRYLVIGTGKKITLECSQTMGHDKMYWYQQDPGMELHLIHYSYGVNSTEKGDLSSESTVSRIRTEHFPLTLESARPSHTSQYLCASSEYHFSETQYFGPGTRLLVL.

The chain combines TRBV5-4 with TRBJ1-2, with D perhaps matching TRBD1 (5 bases). V was pared by 1 base and J by 1 base, with 11 bases between. Germline CDR1 SGHNT, CDR2 YYREEE (reference sequence). CDR3 length: 15 amino acids. The CDR3 spells CASSLYSRDNYGYTF. DNA of the CDR3: TGTGCCAGCAGCTTGTATAGCAGGGATAACTATGGCTACACCTTC.

The chain recombines TRBV10-2 with TRBJ1-5, with a possible D match to TRBD1 (6 bases). Germline V lookup: CDR1 WSHSY, CDR2 SAAADI. CDR3 length equals 13 residues. V was shortened by 10 bases and J by 3 bases, with 13 bases between the two germline ends. The CDR3 DNA reads TGCGCCACCCGGACAGAACTCAATCAGCCCCAGCATTTT. Protein product: CATRTELNQPQHF.

The chain carries TRBV7-2 and TRBJ1-4; TRBD1 is a possible D gene (6 bases). Germline V CDR1 and CDR2: SGHTA, FQGNSA. The CDR3 totals 15 residues. Trimming removed 6 bases at V and 6 bases at J, with 17 bases between. Here the CDR3 reads CASSLNGQPYEKLFF. The CDR3 bases are TGTGCCAGCAGTCTTAATGGACAGCCATATGAAAAACTGTTTTTT.

V is TRBV30 and J is TRBJ1-1; the match to TRBD1 covers 7 bases. The J segment lost 1 base and the V segment lost 2 bases, leaving 7 bases of the junction unmatched. The CDR3 extends over 15 amino acids. Germline CDR1 reads GTSNPN; CDR2 reads SVGIG (reference sequence). The CDR3 region has the DNA TGTGCCTGGAGTAGGTCACAGGGGTGGAACACTGAAGCTTTCTTT. Translated, it gives CAWSRSQGWNTEAFF.

The V and J genes are TRBV19 and TRBJ1-5; the match to TRBD1 covers 10 bases. Germline V lookup: CDR1 LNHDA, CDR2 SQIVND (reference sequence). Trimming cost V 3 bases and J 7 bases; bases outside gene matches: 9. CDR3 length: 16 amino acids. CDR3 coding DNA: TGTGCCAGTAGTATCGGGTGGGACAGGGGAGAACAGCCCCAGCATTTT. This encodes CASSIGWDRGEQPQHF.